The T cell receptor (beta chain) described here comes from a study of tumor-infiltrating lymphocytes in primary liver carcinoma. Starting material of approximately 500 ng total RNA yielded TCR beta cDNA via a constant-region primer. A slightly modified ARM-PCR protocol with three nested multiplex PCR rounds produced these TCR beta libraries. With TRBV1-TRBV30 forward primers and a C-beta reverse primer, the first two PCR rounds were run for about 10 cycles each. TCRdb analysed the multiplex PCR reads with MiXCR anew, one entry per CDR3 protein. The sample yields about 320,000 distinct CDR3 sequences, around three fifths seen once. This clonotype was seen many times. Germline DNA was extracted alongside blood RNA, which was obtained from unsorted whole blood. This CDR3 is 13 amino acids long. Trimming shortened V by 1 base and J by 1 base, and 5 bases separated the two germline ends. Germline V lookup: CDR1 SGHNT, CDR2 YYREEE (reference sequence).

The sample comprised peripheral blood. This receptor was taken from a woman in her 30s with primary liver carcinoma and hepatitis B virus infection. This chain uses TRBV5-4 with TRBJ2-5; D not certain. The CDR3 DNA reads TGTGCCAGCAGCTTGCCCTTCCAAGAGACCCAGTACTTC. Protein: CASSLPFQETQYF.